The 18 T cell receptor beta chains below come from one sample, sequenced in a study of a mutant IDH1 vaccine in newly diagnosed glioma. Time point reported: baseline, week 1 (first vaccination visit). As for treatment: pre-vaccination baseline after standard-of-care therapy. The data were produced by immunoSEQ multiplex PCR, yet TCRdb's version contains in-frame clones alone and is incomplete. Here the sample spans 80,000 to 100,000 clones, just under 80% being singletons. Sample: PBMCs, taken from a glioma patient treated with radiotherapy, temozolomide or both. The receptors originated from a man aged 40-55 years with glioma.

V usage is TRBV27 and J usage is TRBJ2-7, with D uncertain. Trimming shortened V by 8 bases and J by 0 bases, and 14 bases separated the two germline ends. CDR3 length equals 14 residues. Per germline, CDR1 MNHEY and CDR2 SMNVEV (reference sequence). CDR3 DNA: TGTGCCAGCTCCCCAGGTCCTAGCTCCTACGAGCAGTACTTC. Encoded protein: CASSPGPSSYEQYF.

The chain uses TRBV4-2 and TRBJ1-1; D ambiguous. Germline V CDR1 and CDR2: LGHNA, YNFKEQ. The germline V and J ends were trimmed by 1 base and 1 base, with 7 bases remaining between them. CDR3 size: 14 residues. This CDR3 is CASSQAVGNTEAFF. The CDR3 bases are TGTGCCAGCAGCCAAGCCGTTGGGAACACTGAAGCTTTCTTT.

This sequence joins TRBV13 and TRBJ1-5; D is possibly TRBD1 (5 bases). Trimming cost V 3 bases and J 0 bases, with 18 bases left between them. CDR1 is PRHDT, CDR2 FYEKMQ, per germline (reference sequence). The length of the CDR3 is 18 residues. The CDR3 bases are TGTGCCAGCAGCTTGGGGGACGGGCATCCTTATAGCAATCAGCCCCAGCATTTT. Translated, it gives CASSLGDGHPYSNQPQHF.

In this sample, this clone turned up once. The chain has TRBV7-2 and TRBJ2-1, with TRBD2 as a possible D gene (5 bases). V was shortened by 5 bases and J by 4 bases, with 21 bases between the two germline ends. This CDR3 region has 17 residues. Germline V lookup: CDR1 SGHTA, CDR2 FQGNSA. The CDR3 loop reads CASSPGSVVLGYNEQFF. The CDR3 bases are TGTGCCAGCAGCCCGGGGTCAGTGGTTTTAGGGTACAATGAGCAGTTCTTC.

The CDR3 region is CAWKYHWNTGELFF. In DNA, the CDR3 is TGTGCCTGGAAGTACCACTGGAACACCGGGGAGCTGTTTTTT. The chain combines TRBV30 with TRBJ2-2; D remains ambiguous. Trimming stripped 4 bases from V and 1 base from J, with 10 bases between. This CDR3 is built from 14 residues. Per germline, CDR1 GTSNPN and CDR2 SVGIG (reference sequence).

Here the CDR3 reads CASSSTSGYEQYF. The CDR3 DNA is TGTGCCAGCAGCTCGACTAGCGGATACGAGCAGTACTTC. The gene calls are TRBV7-8 and TRBJ2-7; TRBD2 agrees at 9 bases. The length of the CDR3 is 13 residues. From germline, CDR1 is SGHVS and CDR2 FQNEAQ. Trimming removed 4 bases from V and 4 bases from J; junction bases left unmatched: 2.

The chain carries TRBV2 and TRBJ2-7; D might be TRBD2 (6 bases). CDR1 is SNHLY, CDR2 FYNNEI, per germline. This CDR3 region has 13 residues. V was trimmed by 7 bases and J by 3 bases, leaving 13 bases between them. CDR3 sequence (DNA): TGTGCCAGCACGGGGGAGGCATTCTACGAGCAGTACTTC. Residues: CASTGEAFYEQYF.

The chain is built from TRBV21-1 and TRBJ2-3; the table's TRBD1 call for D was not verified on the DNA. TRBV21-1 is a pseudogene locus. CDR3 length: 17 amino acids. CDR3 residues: CASSMISTGTLTDTQYF. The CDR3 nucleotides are TGTGCCAGCAGCATGATCTCGACAGGGACTCTCACAGATACGCAGTATTTT.

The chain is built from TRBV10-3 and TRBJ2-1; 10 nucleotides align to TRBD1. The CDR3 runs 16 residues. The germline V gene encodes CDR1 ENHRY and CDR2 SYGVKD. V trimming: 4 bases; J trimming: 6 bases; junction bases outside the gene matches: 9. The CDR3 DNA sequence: TGTGCCATCAGTGGAGGCCCGGGACAGGGGCTCAATGAGCAGTTCTTC. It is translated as CAISGGPGQGLNEQFF.

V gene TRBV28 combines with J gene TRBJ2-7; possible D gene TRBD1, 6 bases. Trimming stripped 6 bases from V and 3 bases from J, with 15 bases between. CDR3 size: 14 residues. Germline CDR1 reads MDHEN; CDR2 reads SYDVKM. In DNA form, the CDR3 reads TGTGCCAGCAGCTACCTTGGGACACGCTACGAGCAGTACTTC. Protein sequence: CASSYLGTRYEQYF.

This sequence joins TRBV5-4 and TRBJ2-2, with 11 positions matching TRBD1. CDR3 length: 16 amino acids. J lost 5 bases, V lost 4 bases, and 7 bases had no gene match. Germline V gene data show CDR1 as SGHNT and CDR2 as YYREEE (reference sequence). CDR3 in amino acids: CASSVGQGARTGELFF. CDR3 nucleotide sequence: TGTGCCAGCAGCGTCGGACAGGGGGCGAGAACCGGGGAGCTGTTTTTT.

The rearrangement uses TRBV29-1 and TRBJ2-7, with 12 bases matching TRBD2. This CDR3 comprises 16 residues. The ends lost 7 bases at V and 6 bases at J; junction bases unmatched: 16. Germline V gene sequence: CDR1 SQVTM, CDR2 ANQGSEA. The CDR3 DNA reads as TGCAGCGCCTCATTCATAGGACTAGCGGGATTTGGCGAGCAGTACTTC. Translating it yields CSASFIGLAGFGEQYF.

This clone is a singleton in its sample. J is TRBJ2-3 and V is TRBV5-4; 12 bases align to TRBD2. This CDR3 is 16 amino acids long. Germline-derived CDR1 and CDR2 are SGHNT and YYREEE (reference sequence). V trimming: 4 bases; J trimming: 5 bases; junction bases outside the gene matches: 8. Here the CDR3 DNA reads TGTGCCAGCAGCACAGCTAGCGGGAGGGCCTTAGATACGCAGTATTTT. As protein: CASSTASGRALDTQYF.

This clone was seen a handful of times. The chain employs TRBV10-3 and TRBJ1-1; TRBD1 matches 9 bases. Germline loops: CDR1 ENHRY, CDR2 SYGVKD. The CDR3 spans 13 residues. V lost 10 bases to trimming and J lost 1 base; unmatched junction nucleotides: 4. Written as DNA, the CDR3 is TGTGCCACCACAGGGGGCAGGAACACTGAAGCTTTCTTT. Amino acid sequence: CATTGGRNTEAFF.

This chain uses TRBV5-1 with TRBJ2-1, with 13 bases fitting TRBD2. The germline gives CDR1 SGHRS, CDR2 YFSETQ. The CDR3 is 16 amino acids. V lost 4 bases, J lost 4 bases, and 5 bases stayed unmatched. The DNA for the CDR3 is TGCGCCAGCAGCCGGACTAGCGGGAGTATATACAATGAGCAGTTCTTC. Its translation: CASSRTSGSIYNEQFF.

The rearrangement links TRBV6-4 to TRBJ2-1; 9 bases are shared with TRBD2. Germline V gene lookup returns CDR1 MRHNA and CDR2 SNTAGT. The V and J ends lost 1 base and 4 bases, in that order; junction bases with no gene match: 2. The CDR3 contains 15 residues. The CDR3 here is CASSDLAGEYNEQFF. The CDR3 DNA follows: TGTGCCAGCAGTGACTTAGCGGGGGAATACAATGAGCAGTTCTTC.

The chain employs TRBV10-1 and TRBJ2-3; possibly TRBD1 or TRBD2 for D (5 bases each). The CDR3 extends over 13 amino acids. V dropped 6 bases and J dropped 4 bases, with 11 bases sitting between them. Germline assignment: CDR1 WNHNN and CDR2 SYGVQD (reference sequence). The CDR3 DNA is TGCGCCAGCAGCCGGGACGCAGCAGATACGCAGTATTTT. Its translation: CASSRDAADTQYF.

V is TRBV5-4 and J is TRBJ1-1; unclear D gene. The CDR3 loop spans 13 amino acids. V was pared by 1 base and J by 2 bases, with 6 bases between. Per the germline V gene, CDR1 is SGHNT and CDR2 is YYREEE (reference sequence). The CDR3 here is CASSLTENTEAFF. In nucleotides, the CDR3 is TGTGCCAGCAGCTTGACAGAAAACACTGAAGCTTTCTTT.